This passage covers 5 T cell receptor beta chains from one sample sequenced in a study of T-cell memory formation after mild COVID-19. Each CDR3 protein is one row after TCRdb ran MiXCR on the 5' RACE reads. The table lists about 560,000 distinct CDR3 sequences, around a sixth of them singletons, with about 7.4% in the top ten. Sequencing used PBMCs or a T cell subset sorted from them (not recorded which). These receptor sequences come from an adult woman who had mild COVID-19 (a few samples of this study predate the infection). Cell type and time point are not known.

This clonotype came up many times. This chain uses TRBV10-3 with TRBJ2-1; 7 bases agree with TRBD2. The CDR3 has 15 amino acids. V lost 3 bases, J lost 8 bases, and 10 bases stayed unmatched. CDR1 ENHRY and CDR2 SYGVKD come from the germline V gene. DNA of the CDR3: TGTGCCATCAGTGACCCGGGGGGAGCCACCCATGAGCAGTTCTTC. Translation: CAISDPGGATHEQFF.

This clonotype has a handful of counts. The gene calls are TRBV24-1 and TRBJ2-1; 8 bases match TRBD2. The CDR3 sequence is 16 residues long. J lost 9 bases, V lost 3 bases, and 12 bases had no gene match. The germline gives CDR1 KGHDR, CDR2 SFDVKD. The CDR3: CATSDTREGLEGEQFF. CDR3 nucleotides: TGTGCCACCAGTGATACTCGGGAGGGCCTTGAGGGTGAGCAGTTCTTC.

This sequence joins TRBV18 and TRBJ2-1; 9 positions agree with TRBD2. The CDR3 is 16 amino acids. The V and J ends lost 6 bases and 6 bases, in that order; junction bases with no gene match: 12. Germline lookup yields CDR1 KGHSH and CDR2 LQKENI. CDR3 DNA: TGTGCCAGCTCCTTCGGGGGAGCGGGAGGTTTCAATGAGCAGTTCTTC. It is translated as CASSFGGAGGFNEQFF.

This chain links TRBV5-6 with TRBJ2-2, with no clear D. With 3 bases removed from V and 5 bases from J, the gap between germline ends came to 14 bases. Germline V gene data show CDR1 as SGHDT and CDR2 as YYEEEE. The CDR3 length is 15 residues. CDR3 sequence reads: CASSSASVKTGELFF. Written as DNA, the CDR3 is TGTGCCAGCAGCTCGGCGAGTGTGAAGACCGGGGAGCTGTTTTTT. Full variable domain (missing parts from reference TRBV5-6 and TRBJ2-2): DAGVTQSPTHLIKTRGQQVTLRCSPKSGHDTVSWYQQALGQGPQFIFQYYEEEERQRGNFPDRFSGHQFPNYSSELNVNALLLGDSALYLCASSSASVKTGELFFGEGSRLTVL.

This clonotype was seen only a few times. This chain uses TRBV12-3 or TRBV12-4 with TRBJ2-5; 10 bases are a match to TRBD1. Trimming cost V 6 bases and J 2 bases; bases outside gene matches: 6. There are 15 residues in the CDR3. The CDR3 protein is CASRKGQGIQETQYF. CDR3 DNA sequence: TGTGCCAGCAGAAAGGGACAGGGGATACAAGAGACCCAGTACTTC.